This TCR beta chain originates from a study of OX40 agonist ivuxolimab in advanced cancers. About the research overall: Three patients, one with hepatocellular carcinoma and two with cutaneous melanoma, achieved partial responses. Study-wide points: Expansion of clones was among the lowest in partial responders at 0.1-3.0 mg/kg. Average numbers of expanded clones were greater in CD8+ T cells than in CD4+.

The assay was immunoSEQ multiplex PCR, and TCRdb's table has in-frame clones only and misses some. The sample yields about 61,000 clones, approximately 86% seen once. For this clone: Its antigen is unknown.

The CDR3 has 17 residues. Germline values: CDR1 MGHDK, CDR2 SYGVNS. The V segment lost 4 bases and the J segment 3 bases; nucleotides outside the gene matches: 8. This TCR was recovered from an adult with an advanced solid tumor such as melanoma, head and neck, liver or kidney cancer. J is TRBJ2-1 and V is TRBV25-1; 11 bases align to TRBD2. The sequencing here drew on CD4+ or CD8+ T cells sorted from blood, taken in a trial of the OX40 agonist ivuxolimab. This CDR3 is CASSGAGGLAGYNEQFF. The DNA of the CDR3 is TGTGCCAGCAGTGGGGCCGGTGGACTAGCGGGCTACAATGAGCAGTTCTTC.